This T cell receptor (beta chain) was found in a study of shared clonotypes between healthy human individuals. In germline, CDR1 is SGHRS, CDR2 YFSETQ. The CDR3 covers 13 residues. V was pared by 0 bases and J by 4 bases, with 7 bases between. About this clone itself: As yet, its antigen is unknown.

Study-wide findings and caveats: Generation probabilities of non-shared clonotypes were lower (relative to those shared by all four donors). In having few donors, the study represented limited genetic and exposure-history diversity.

For each subset, genomic DNA was distributed in equal portions over several immunoSEQ plates. Here immunoSEQ multiplex PCR was the method, and the copy in TCRdb shows in-frame clones only, minus some. The repertoire holds millions of clones, with just over 90% as singletons. The V gene is TRBV5-1, the J gene TRBJ2-5; D gene unclear. Sequenced material: naive CD4+ T cells sorted from blood. The subset: CD45RA+ positively selected. The clonotype was recovered from a man aged 18 to 30 in good health. This CDR3 reads CASSLVTRETQYF. The CDR3 coding sequence is TGCGCCAGCAGCTTGGTAACTCGAGAGACCCAGTACTTC.